The entry that follows covers one T cell receptor (beta chain) sequence. The CDR3 has 13 residues. The germline V gene has CDR1 MNHNY and CDR2 SVGAGI (reference sequence). Trimming cost V 6 bases and J 0 bases, with 6 bases left between them. As handled by the study authors: Reference gene primer amplification yielded estimated nucleated cell counts. Clones were read by immunoSEQ multiplex PCR, and TCRdb kept only the in-frame ones, dropping some. V and J calls and clone size are those listed in that table; D and trimming were worked out from the DNA. This repertoire shows over 80,000 clones, 80% found once; its top ten account for around a tenth. The data were obtained in a study of blood T cell repertoires in COVID-19. Study information: There were acute and convalescent COVID-19 samples, and they came from the United States, Italy and Spain. PBMCs, B-cell-depleted T cells, or T cells provided the cDNA or gDNA that made up the material.

The TCR was taken from a woman in her 70s with acute or convalescent COVID-19. Sequenced sample: peripheral blood. The chain is built from TRBV6-6 and TRBJ1-3, with D unresolved. The CDR3 nucleotides read TGTGCCAGCAGCTCCCTCTCTGGAAACACCATATATTTT. Amino acids: CASSSLSGNTIYF.